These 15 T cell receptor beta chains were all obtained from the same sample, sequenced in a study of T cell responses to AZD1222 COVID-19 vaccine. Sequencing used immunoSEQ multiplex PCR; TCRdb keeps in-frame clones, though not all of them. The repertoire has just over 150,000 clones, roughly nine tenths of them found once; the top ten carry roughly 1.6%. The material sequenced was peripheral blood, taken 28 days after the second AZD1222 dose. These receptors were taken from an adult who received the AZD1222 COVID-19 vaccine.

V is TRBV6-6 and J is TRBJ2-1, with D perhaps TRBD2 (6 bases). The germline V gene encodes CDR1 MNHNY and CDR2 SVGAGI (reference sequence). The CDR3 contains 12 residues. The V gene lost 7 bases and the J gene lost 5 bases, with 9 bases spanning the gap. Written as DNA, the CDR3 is TGTGCCAGCAAGGGCGGGAACAATGAGCAGTTCTTC. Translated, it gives CASKGGNNEQFF.

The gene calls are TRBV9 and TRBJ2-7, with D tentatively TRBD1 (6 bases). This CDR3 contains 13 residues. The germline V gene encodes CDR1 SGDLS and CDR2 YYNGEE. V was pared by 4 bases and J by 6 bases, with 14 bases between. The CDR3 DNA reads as TGTGCCAGCAGCCCCCACAGGGTGGGCGAGCAGTACTTC. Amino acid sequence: CASSPHRVGEQYF.

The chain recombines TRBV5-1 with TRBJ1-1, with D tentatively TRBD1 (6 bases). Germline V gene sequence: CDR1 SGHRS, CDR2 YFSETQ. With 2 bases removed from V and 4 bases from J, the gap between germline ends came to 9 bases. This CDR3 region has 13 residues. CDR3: CASSLTGLTEAFF. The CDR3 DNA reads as TGCGCCAGCAGCTTAACAGGGCTCACTGAAGCTTTCTTT.

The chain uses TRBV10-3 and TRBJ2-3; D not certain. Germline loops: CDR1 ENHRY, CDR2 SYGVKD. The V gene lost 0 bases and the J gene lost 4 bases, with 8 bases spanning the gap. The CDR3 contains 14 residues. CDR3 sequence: CAISESSGADTQYF. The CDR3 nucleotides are TGTGCCATCAGTGAGTCGTCGGGTGCAGATACGCAGTATTTT.

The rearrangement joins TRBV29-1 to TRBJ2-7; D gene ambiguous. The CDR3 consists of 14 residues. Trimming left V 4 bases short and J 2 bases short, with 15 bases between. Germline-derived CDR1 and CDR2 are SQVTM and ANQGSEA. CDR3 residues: CSVGRKGRTYEQYF. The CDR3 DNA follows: TGCAGCGTTGGCCGGAAGGGTAGAACCTACGAGCAGTACTTC.

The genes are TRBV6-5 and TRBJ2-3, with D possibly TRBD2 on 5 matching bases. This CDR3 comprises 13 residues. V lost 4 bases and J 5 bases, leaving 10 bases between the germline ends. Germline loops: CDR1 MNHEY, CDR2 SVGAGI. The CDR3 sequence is CASSFDRGDTQYF. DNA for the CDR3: TGTGCCAGCAGTTTCGACCGGGGAGATACGCAGTATTTT.

The CDR3 sequence: CASTGSGFTYNEQFF. The CDR3 DNA reads as TGTGCCAGCACGGGGAGCGGTTTTACCTACAATGAGCAGTTCTTC. The V gene is TRBV6-5, the J gene TRBJ2-1, with a tentative D call TRBD2 (5 bases). This CDR3 spans 15 amino acids. Germline V gene sequence: CDR1 MNHEY, CDR2 SVGAGI. Trimming stripped 7 bases from V and 2 bases from J, with 15 bases between.

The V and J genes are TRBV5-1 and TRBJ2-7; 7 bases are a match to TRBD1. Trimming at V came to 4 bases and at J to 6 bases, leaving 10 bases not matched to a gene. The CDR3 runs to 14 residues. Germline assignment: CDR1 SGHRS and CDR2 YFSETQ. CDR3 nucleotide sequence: TGCGCCAGCAGCGGGACAGTTTCTCGGTCCGAGCAGTACTTC. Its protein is CASSGTVSRSEQYF. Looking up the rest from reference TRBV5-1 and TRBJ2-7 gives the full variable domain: KAGVTQTPRYLIKTRGQQVTLSCSPISGHRSVSWYQQTPGQGLQFLFEYFSETQRNKGNFPGRFSGRQFSNSRSEMNVSTLELGDSALYLCASSGTVSRSEQYFGPGTRLTVT.

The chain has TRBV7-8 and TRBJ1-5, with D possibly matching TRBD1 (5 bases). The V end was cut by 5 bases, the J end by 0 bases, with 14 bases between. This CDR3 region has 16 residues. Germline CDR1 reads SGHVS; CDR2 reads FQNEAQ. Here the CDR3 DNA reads TGTGCCAGCAGCCCTGGGGCAGTCTTTAGCAATCAGCCCCAGCATTTT. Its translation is CASSPGAVFSNQPQHF.

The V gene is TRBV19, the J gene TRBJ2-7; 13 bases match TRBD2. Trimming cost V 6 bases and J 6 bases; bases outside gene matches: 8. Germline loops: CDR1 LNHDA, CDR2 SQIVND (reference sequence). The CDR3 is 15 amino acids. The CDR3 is CASRLTGTSGTEQYF. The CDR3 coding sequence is TGTGCCAGTAGACTTACCGGGACTAGCGGGACCGAGCAGTACTTC. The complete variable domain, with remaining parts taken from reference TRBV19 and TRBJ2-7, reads DGGITQSPKYLFRKEGQNVTLSCEQNLNHDAMYWYRQDPGQGLRLIYYSQIVNDFQKGDIAEGYSVSREKKESFPLTVTSAQKNPTAFYLCASRLTGTSGTEQYFGPGTRLTVT.

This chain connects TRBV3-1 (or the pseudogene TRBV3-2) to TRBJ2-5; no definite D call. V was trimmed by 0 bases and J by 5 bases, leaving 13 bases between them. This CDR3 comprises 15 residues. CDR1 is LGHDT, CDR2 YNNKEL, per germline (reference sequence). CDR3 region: CASSQDDPLRETQYF. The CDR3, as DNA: TGTGCCAGCAGCCAAGACGACCCCCTCAGGGAGACCCAGTACTTC.

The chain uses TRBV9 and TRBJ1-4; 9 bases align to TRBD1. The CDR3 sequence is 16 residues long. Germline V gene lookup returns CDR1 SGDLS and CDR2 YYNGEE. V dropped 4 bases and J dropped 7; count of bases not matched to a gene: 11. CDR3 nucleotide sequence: TGTGCCAGCAGCACTGCGCCGGGACAGGGTCGTGAAAAACTGTTTTTT. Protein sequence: CASSTAPGQGREKLFF.

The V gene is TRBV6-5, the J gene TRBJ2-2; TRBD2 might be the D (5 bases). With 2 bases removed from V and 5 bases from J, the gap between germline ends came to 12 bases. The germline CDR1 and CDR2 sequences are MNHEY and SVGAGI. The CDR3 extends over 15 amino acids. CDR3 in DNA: TGTGCCAGCAGTTACCCGCTGGGGAGTACCGGGGAGCTGTTTTTT. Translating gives CASSYPLGSTGELFF.

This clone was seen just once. CDR3 region: CAWSGAGNYNSPLHF. CDR3 coding DNA: TGTGCCTGGAGTGGTGCAGGAAACTATAATTCACCCCTCCACTTT. V and J are TRBV30 and TRBJ1-6; D call uncertain. The CDR3 has 15 amino acids. V lost 1 base and J 3 bases, leaving 10 bases between the germline ends. CDR1 and CDR2 (germline): GTSNPN, SVGIG (reference sequence).

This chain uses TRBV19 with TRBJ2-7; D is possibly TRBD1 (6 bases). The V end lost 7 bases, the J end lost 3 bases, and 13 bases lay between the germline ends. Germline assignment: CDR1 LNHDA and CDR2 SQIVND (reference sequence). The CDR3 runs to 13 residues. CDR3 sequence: CASMGTGYYEQYF. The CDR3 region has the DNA TGTGCCAGTATGGGCACAGGGTACTACGAGCAGTACTTC.